The sequence of this T cell receptor beta chain was determined in a study of early T cells in non-severe SARS-CoV-2 infection. Germline V gene data show CDR1 as KGHSH and CDR2 as LQKENI. This CDR3 region has 12 residues. V was pared by 2 bases and J by 7 bases, with 8 bases between. In the library, individual cDNA molecules carried attached unique molecular identifiers. From the 5' RACE reads, TCRdb called clonotypes with MiXCR, one entry per CDR3 protein. The data show about 80,000 distinct CDR3 sequences, less than 15% seen once. The TCR sequence derives from an adult who was a healthcare worker with PCR-confirmed SARS-CoV-2 infection or an uninfected control (not recorded which). The donor label of this sample is uncertain. The chain employs TRBV18 and TRBJ1-1; no reliable D call. The material was whole blood, obtained at baseline. The CDR3 sequence: CASSPTGDEAFF. Here the CDR3 DNA reads TGTGCCAGCTCACCAACTGGTGATGAAGCTTTCTTT.